This T cell receptor beta chain was retrieved from a study of blood T cell repertoires in COVID-19 (dated by TCRdb to 2018 to 2020). For the wider study: Samples from collaborators originated in the United States, Italy and Spain and spanned both the acute and convalescent phases of COVID-19. The material from the prospective study consisted of cDNA or gDNA derived from T cells, B-cell-depleted T cells, or PBMCs. Subjects who had been exposed to COVID-19, were actively infected with it, or had recovered from it provided the deeply sampled blood TCRbeta repertoires that made up the dataset. The repertoires were released in a freely available public database meant as a resource for research on the immune response to SARS-CoV-2. The samples were drawn from two sources: the first 160 participants of the ongoing ImmuneRACE study, and fewer than 1,500 subjects contributed by 6 global collaborators. Nearly every sample came with metadata listing a de-identified subject ID, COVID-19 status, age in years and sex. Where available, HLA class I and class II types were obtained from metadata supplied by the sample provider rather than from assay-based typing. Broad study findings and their caveats: Clinical and demographic metadata were provided uncurated, with the amount varying by source and participant.

TCRbeta CDR3 regions were amplified from genomic DNA using the immunoSEQ Assay, a bias-controlled multiplex PCR. Per the original workflow: Within the assay, amplification of reference gene primers was used to estimate how many nucleated cells each sample contained. To quantify the absolute abundance of each unique TCRbeta CDR3 rearrangement, sequence reads were collapsed and filtered. For each sample, productive Simpson clonality was calculated as the square root of Simpson's diversity index across productive rearrangements. Held by TCRdb, this immuneACCESS table contains in-frame sequences only and omits some clones. Under half of the omission traces to an unresolved V gene where checked; the cause of the rest is unknown. V and J calls and clone size come straight from that table; D and trimming were deduced from the DNA. For this sample there are roughly 190,000 clones; roughly 87% appear just once. Approximately 6.1% of the sample lies in the top ten.

Collaborating institutions collected whole blood in K2EDTA tubes following their own protocols. Collaborator samples were shipped for TCRbeta analysis as frozen whole blood, isolated PBMCs, or DNA extracted from either sample type. Notes on this clone: It lacks a known antigen. Within one base of it there is no much larger clone, and no base qualities were kept.

Including cysteine and phenylalanine, the CDR3 has 15 amino acids. Here the CDR3 DNA is all that survives: 45 bases in frame from base 1. The germline V gene gives CDR1 as SGHRS and CDR2 as YFSETQ. Trimming removed 7 bases from V and 3 bases from J, leaving 17 bases between the germline ends. The clonotype originates from a woman aged 40 to 50 with acute or convalescent COVID-19. The V gene is TRBV5-1 and the J gene is TRBJ2-1; a weak D assignment points to TRBD2 (6 bases agree). Sequences were obtained from peripheral blood. The DNA is TGCGCCAGCGCCCCCCAATGGGGGGACTACAATGAGCAGTTCTTC. Its protein product is CASAPQWGDYNEQFF.